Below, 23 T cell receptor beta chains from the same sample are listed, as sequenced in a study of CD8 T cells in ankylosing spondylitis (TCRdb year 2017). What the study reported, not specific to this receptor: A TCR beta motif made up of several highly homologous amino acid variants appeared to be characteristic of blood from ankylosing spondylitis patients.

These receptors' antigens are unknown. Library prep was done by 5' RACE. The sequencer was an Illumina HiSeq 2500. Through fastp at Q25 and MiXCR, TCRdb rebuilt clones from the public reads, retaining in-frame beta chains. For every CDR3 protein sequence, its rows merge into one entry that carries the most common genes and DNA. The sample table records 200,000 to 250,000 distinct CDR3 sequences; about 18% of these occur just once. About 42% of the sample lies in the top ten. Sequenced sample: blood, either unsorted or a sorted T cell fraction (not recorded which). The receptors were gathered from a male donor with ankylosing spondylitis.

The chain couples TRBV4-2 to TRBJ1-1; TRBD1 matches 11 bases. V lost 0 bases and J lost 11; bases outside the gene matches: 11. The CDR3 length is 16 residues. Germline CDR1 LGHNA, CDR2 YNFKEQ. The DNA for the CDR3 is TGTGCCAGCAGCCAAGATCTTTTGGGACAGGGGGGGGAGGCTTTCTTT. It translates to CASSQDLLGQGGEAFF.

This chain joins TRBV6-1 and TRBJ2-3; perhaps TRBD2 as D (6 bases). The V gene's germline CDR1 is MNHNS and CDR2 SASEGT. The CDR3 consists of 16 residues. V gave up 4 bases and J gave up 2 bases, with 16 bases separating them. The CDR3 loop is CASSGPWDLNTDTQYF. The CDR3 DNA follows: TGTGCCAGCAGTGGCCCATGGGACTTAAACACAGATACGCAGTATTTT.

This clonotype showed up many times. The chain's CDR3 is CASSTSKYGYTF. CDR3 DNA: TGTGCCAGCAGCACCTCCAAGTATGGCTACACCTTC. The rearrangement uses TRBV7-9 and TRBJ1-2; D is ambiguous. Trimming shortened V by 5 bases and J by 5 bases, and 9 bases separated the two germline ends. Germline values: CDR1 SEHNR, CDR2 FQNEAQ (reference sequence). CDR3 size: 12 residues.

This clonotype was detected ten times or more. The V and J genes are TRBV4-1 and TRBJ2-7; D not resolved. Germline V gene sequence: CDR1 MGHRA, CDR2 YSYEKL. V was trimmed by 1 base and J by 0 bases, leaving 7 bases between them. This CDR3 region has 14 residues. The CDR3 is CASSQVGLSYEQYF. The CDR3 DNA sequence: TGCGCCAGCAGCCAAGTTGGGCTCTCCTACGAGCAGTACTTC.

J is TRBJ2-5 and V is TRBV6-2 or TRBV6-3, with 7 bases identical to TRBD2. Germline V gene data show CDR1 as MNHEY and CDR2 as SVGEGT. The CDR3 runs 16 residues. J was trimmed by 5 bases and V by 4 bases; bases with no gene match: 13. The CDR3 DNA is TGTGCCAGCAGTTTTGGGGCTAGCGGTATGGGGGAGACCCAGTACTTC. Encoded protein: CASSFGASGMGETQYF.

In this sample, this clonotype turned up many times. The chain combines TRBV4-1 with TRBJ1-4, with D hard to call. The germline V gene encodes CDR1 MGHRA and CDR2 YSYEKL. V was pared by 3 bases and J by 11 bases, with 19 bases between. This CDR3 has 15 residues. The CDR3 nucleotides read TGCGCCAGCAGCCACCTCGGGCCCGGCGAAAGTAAACTGTTTTTT. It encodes CASSHLGPGESKLFF.

Here the CDR3 reads CASSHTGLAYEQYF. CDR3 nucleotide sequence: TGTGCCAGCAGCCACACAGGACTAGCCTACGAGCAGTACTTC. The rearrangement joins TRBV4-2 to TRBJ2-7; 7 bases agree with TRBD2. The CDR3 has 14 residues. Germline V lookup: CDR1 LGHNA, CDR2 YNFKEQ. V was pared by 3 bases and J by 2 bases, with 4 bases of the junction left unmatched.

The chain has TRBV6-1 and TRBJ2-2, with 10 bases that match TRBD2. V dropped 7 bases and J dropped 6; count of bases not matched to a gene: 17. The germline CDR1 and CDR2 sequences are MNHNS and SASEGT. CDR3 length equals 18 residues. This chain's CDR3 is CASKDPAGGPFFPGELFF. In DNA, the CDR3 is TGTGCCAGCAAAGACCCAGCGGGAGGGCCGTTTTTCCCCGGGGAGCTGTTTTTT.

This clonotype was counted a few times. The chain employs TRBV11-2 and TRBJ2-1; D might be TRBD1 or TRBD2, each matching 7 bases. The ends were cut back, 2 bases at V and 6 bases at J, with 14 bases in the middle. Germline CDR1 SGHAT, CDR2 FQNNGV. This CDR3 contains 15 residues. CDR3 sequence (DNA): TGTGCCAGCAGCTTAATGGCAGGGGGGGTCAATGAGCAGTTCTTC. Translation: CASSLMAGGVNEQFF.

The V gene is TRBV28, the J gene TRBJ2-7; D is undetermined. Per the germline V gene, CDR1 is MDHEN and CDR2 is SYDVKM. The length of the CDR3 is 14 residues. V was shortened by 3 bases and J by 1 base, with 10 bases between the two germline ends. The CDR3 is CASSFVGMSYEQYF. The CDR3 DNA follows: TGTGCCAGCAGTTTTGTCGGTATGTCCTACGAGCAGTACTTC.

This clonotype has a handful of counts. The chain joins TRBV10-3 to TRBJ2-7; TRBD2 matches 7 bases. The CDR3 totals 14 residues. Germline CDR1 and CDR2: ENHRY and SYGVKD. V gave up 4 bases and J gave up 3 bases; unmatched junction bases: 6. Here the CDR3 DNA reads TGTGCCATCAGTGGGGGGACTAACCTCTACGAGCAGTACTTC. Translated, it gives CAISGGTNLYEQYF.

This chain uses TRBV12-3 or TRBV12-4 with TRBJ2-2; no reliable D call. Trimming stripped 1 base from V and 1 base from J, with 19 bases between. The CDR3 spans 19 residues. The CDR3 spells CASSLVTAARTQNTGELFF. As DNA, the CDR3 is TGTGCCAGCAGTTTAGTTACGGCAGCACGAACCCAGAACACCGGGGAGCTGTTTTTT.

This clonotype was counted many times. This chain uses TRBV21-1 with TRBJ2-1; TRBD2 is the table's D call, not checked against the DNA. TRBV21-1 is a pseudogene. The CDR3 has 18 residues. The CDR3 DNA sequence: TGTGCCAGCAGACCCAGCCCCGGACTCTCACGGAAAGGCTATGAGCAGTTCTTC. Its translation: CASRPSPGLSRKGYEQFF.

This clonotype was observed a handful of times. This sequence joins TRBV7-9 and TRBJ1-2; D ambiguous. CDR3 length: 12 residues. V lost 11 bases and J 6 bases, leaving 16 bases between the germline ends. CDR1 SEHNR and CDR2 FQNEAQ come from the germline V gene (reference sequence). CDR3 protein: CAGSTTYNGYTF. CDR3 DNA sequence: TGTGCCGGCTCGACAACTTACAATGGCTACACCTTC.

CDR3 nucleotide sequence: TGTGCCAGCAGCTTAGTACCCGCTTTAGCGGGAGTCGGCTACGAGCAGTACTTC. Translating it yields CASSLVPALAGVGYEQYF. The V and J genes are TRBV7-4 and TRBJ2-7, with 9 bases fitting TRBD2. Unmatched junction bases numbered 13, after V lost 1 base and J lost 3 bases. Germline values: CDR1 SGHVT, CDR2 SQSDAQ. CDR3 size: 18 residues.

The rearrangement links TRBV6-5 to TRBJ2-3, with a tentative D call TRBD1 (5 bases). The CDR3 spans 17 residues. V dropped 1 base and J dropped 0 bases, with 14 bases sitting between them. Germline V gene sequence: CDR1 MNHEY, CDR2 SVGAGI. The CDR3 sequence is CASSYWAPTESTDTQYF. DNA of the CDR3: TGTGCCAGCAGTTACTGGGCGCCGACAGAAAGCACAGATACGCAGTATTTT.

The CDR3 bases are TGTGCCAGCAGCTTAGGTATTAGCGGGAGGGGCGATGAGCAGTTCTTC. It is translated as CASSLGISGRGDEQFF. The chain employs TRBV11-2 and TRBJ2-1; 11 bases are a match to TRBD2. J lost 8 bases, V lost 1 base, and 7 bases had no gene match. The CDR3 totals 16 residues. Per germline, CDR1 SGHAT and CDR2 FQNNGV.

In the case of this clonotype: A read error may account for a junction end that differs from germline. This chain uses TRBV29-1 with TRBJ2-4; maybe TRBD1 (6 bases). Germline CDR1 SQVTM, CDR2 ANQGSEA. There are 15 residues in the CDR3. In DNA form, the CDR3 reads TGCAGCGTTGAAGATCAAGGGACACCCACGGACATTCCGTACTTC. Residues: CSVEDQGTPTDIPYF.

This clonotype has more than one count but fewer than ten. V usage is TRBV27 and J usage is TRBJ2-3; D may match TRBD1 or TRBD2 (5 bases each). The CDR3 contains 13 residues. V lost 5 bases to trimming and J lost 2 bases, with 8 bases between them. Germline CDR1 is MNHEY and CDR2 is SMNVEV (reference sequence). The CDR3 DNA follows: TGTGCCAGCAGTGGGGACCCCACAGATACGCAGTATTTT. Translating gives CASSGDPTDTQYF.

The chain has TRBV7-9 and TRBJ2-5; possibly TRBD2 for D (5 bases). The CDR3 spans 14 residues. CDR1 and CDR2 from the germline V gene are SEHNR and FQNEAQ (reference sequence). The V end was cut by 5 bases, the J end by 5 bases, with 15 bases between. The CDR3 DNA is TGTGCCAGCAGCCCCCGGATTTCGGGGGAGACCCAGTACTTC. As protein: CASSPRISGETQYF.

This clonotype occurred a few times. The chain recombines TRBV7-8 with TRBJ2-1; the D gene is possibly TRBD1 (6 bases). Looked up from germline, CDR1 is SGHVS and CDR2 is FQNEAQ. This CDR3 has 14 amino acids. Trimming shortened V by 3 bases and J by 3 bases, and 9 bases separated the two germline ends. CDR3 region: CASSLVQGYNEQFF. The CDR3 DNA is TGTGCCAGCAGCTTGGTACAGGGCTACAATGAGCAGTTCTTC.

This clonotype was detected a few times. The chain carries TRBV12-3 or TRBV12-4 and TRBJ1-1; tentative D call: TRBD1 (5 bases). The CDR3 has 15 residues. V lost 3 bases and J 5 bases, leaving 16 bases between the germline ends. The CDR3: CASSFLWGGGTEAFF. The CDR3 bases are TGTGCCAGCAGTTTTTTATGGGGGGGGGGTACTGAAGCTTTCTTT.

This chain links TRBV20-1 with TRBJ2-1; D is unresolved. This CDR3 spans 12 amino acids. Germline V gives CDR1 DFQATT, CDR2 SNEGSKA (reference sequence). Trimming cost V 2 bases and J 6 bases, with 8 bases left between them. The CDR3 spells CSARNWLNEQFF. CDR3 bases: TGCAGTGCTAGAAACTGGCTCAATGAGCAGTTCTTC.